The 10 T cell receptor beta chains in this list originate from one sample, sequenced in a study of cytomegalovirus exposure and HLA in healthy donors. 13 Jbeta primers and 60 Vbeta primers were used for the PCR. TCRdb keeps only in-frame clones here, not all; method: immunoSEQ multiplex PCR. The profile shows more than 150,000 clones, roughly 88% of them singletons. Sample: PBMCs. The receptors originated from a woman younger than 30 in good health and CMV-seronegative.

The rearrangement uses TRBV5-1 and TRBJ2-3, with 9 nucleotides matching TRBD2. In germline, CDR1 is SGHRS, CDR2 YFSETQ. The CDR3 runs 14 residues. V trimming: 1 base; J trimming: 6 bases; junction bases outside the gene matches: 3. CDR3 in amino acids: CASSLSLAGDTQYF. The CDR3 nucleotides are TGCGCCAGCAGCTTGAGCCTAGCGGGGGATACGCAGTATTTT.

CDR3 loop: CAWILVGHPETQYF. The CDR3 bases are TGTGCCTGGATTCTGGTAGGACACCCGGAGACCCAGTACTTC. The rearrangement links TRBV30 to TRBJ2-5, with a tentative D call TRBD1 (5 bases). The V end was cut by 4 bases, the J end by 5 bases, with 17 bases between. The CDR3 consists of 14 residues. The germline V gene encodes CDR1 GTSNPN and CDR2 SVGIG (reference sequence). Based on the CDR3 plus reference TRBV30 and TRBJ2-5, the full variable domain is SQTIHQWPATLVQPVGSPLSLECTVEGTSNPNLYWYRQAAGRGLQLLFYSVGIGQISSEVPQNLSASRPQDRQFILSSKKLLLSDSGFYLCAWILVGHPETQYFGPGTRLLVL.

The CDR3 here is CASSRGQESGYTF. Here the CDR3 DNA reads TGTGCCAGCAGTAGGGGACAGGAGAGTGGCTACACCTTC. The chain recombines TRBV28 with TRBJ1-2; 8 positions agree with TRBD1. Germline CDR1 is MDHEN and CDR2 is SYDVKM. This CDR3 is 13 amino acids long. V gave up 5 bases and J gave up 7 bases; unmatched junction bases: 6.

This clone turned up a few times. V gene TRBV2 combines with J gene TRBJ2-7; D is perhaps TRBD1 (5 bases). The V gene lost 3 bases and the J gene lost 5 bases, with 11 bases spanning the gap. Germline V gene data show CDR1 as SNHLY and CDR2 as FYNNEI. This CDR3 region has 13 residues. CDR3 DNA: TGTGCCAGCAGTGAGCAGGGTTTGAACGAGCAGTACTTC. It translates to CASSEQGLNEQYF.

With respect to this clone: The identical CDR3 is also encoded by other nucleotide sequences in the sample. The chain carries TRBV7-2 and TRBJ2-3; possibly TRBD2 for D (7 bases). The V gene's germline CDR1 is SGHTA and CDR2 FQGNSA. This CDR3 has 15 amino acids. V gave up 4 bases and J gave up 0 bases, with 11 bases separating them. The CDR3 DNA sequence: TGTGCCAGCAGCTCCGGGGGGCCCAGCACAGATACGCAGTATTTT. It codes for CASSSGGPSTDTQYF. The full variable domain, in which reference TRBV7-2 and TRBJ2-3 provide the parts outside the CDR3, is GAGVSQSPSNKVTEKGKDVELRCDPISGHTALYWYRQSLGQGLEFLIYFQGNSAPDKSGLPSDRFSAERTGGSVSTLTIQRTQQEDSAVYLCASSSGGPSTDTQYFGPGTRLTVL.

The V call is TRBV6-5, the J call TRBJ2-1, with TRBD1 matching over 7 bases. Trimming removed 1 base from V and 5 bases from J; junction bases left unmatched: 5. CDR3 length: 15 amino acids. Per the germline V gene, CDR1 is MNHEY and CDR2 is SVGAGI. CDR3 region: CASSYFGQGDNEQFF. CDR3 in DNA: TGTGCCAGCAGTTACTTTGGGCAGGGGGACAATGAGCAGTTCTTC.

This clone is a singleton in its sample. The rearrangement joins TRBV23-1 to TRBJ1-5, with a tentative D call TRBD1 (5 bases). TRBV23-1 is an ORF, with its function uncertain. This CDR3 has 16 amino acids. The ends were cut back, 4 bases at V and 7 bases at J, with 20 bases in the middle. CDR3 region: CASSRGPRPHRQPQHF. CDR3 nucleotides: TGCGCCAGCAGTCGGGGCCCGCGACCTCACCGACAGCCCCAGCATTTT.

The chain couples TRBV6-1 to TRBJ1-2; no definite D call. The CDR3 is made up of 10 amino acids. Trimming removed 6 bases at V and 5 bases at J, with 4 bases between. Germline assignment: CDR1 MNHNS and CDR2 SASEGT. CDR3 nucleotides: TGTGCCAGCAGGAGATATGGCTACACCTTC. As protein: CASRRYGYTF.

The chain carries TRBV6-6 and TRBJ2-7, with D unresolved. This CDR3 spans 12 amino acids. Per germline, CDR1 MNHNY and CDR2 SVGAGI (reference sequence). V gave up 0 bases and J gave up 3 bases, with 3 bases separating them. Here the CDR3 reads CASSYSYYEQYF. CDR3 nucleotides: TGTGCCAGCAGTTACTCCTACTACGAGCAGTACTTC.

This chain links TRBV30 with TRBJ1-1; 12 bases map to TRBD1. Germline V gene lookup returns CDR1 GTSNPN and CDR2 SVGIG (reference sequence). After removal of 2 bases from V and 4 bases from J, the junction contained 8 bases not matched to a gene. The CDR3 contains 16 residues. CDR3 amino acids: CAWSSGQGALGTEAFF. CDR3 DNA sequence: TGTGCCTGGAGTTCGGGACAGGGGGCTTTAGGCACTGAAGCTTTCTTT.